This T cell receptor beta chain was identified during a study of metastatic and nonmetastatic thyroid tumors (TCRdb year 2020). As for the study more broadly: Repertoires were compared across peripheral blood and tumor or nodule tissue samples from malignant and benign thyroid patients. What the research found in general, with its limitations: TCR beta diversity was reported as significantly higher in malignant tumors than in benign nodules, in both blood and tumor samples.

The library was obtained by PCR. TCRdb records Illumina HiSeq 4000 as the sequencer. The TCR beta-chain CDR3 region of each patient was profiled by high-throughput sequencing. As for the authors' bioinformatics: A classifier to discriminate distant-metastatic papillary thyroid cancer patients was built from CDR3 differences across clinicopathological groups. The Shannon index was used to assess repertoire diversity, and the Morisita-Horn index was used to assess tumor-blood repertoire similarity. The raw public data were reprocessed by TCRdb itself: fastp quality trimming at Q25, MiXCR clonotype calling, in-frame beta chains only. For this entry, the V and J calls and clone size follow TCRdb and not the study's own pipeline. Within this sample are 15,000 to 17,000 clones, with 3.5% to 4.5% of them counted one time only. The ten biggest clones cover roughly a quarter of the sample. A note on this clone: There is no known antigen for this receptor. No base qualities exist here, and no much larger clone lies one base off it.

No treatment had been received by any patient before thyroid surgery. Using T-cell receptor beta sequencing, the researchers looked back retrospectively at clinical samples from patients, gathered between about 2012 and 2019. Taken from cysteine to phenylalanine, the CDR3 has 14 residues. Just CDR3 DNA is preserved here, 42 bases in frame from base 1. Germline trimming amounts to 8 bases on V and 4 bases on J, with 6 as the count of junction bases outside the gene matches. In the germline V gene, CDR1 corresponds to MNHNS and CDR2 to SASEGT. Source material: tumor tissue. The chain joins TRBV6-1 to TRBJ2-3, and 10 junctional nucleotides match TRBD1. The clonotype comes from a female donor with papillary thyroid cancer or a benign thyroid nodule (not recorded which). Some clones in this sample may be carry-over from other donors' samples. Read as DNA, the sequence is TGTGCCAGCGGCGGGACAGGGGAGGCAGATACGCAGTATTTT. Translated, this gives CASGGTGEADTQYF.